This T cell receptor (beta chain) came from a study of T-cell memory formation after mild COVID-19. Study details: Clusters were largely donor specific.

With regard to this clonotype: Its specificity is not known.

Germline V gene data show CDR1 as LGHDT and CDR2 as YNNKEL (reference sequence). The CDR3 has 15 amino acids. Trimming removed 0 bases at V and 2 bases at J, with 11 bases between. TCR alpha and TCR beta cDNA libraries carrying sample barcodes and UMIs were produced by 5'RACE using constant-segment primers. TCRdb re-called the 5' RACE reads with MiXCR, one entry per CDR3 protein. The table includes around 5,000 distinct CDR3 sequences, under 45% detected once. General observations from the study: Among clones contracting day 15 to 85, CD4/CD8 was balanced, whereas later expanders leaned CD4+. Some responding clones appeared in pre-infection memory, suggesting cross-reactive memory joined.

The source material was PBMCs or a T cell subset sorted from them (not recorded which). V gene TRBV3-1 combines with J gene TRBJ2-7, with a possible D match to TRBD1 (6 bases). The TCR was taken from an adult who had mild COVID-19 (a few samples of this study predate the infection). Cell type and time point are not known. The CDR3 coding sequence is TGTGCCAGCAGCCAAGACCAGGGGATCCCCTACGAGCAGTACTTC. Amino acid sequence: CASSQDQGIPYEQYF.